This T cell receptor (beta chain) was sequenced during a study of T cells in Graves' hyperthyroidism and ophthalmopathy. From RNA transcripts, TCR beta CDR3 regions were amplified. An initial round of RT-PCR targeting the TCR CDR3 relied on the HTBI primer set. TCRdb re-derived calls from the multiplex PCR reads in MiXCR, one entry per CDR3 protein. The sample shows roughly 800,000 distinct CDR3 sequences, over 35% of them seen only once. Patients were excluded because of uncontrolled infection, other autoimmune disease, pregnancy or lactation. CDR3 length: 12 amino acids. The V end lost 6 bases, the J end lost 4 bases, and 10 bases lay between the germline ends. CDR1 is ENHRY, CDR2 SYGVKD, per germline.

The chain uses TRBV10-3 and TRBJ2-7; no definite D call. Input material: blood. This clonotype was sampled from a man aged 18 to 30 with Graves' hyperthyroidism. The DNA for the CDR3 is TGTGCCATCAGGAGAAGGGAATACGAGCAGTACTTC. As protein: CAIRRREYEQYF.